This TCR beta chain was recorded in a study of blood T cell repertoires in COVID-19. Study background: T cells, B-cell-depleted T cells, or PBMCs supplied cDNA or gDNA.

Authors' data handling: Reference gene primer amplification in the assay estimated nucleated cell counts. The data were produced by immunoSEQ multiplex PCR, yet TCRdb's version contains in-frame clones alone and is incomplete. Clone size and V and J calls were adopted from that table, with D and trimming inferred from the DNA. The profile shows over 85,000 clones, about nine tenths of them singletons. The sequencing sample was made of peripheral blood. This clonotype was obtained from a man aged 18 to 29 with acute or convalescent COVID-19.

CDR3 DNA sequence: TGTGCCAGCAACTACGGGACATACACCGGGGAGCTGTTTTTT. This encodes CASNYGTYTGELFF. The V call is TRBV11-2, the J call TRBJ2-2; maybe TRBD1 (6 bases). The CDR3 runs to 14 residues. V gave up 7 bases and J gave up 3 bases, with 12 bases separating them. Germline loops: CDR1 SGHAT, CDR2 FQNNGV. The entire variable domain, with the rest obtained from reference TRBV11-2 and TRBJ2-2, is as follows: EAGVAQSPRYKIIEKRQSVAFWCNPISGHATLYWYQQILGQGPKLLIQFQNNGVVDDSQLPKDRFSAERLKGVDSTLKIQPAKLEDSAVYLCASNYGTYTGELFFGEGSRLTVL.